A single sample is the source of the 25 T cell receptor beta chains below, sequenced in a study. TCRdb redid the calling of the 5' RACE reads with MiXCR, one entry per CDR3 protein. This table has about 57,000 distinct CDR3 sequences, around 26% appearing once. Sample: tumor-infiltrating memory CD4+ T cells sorted from the breast tumor. The sample's subset: memory CD4+ T cells, CD4+CD45RO+CD25-. These receptors came from a female donor with breast cancer.

This clonotype was observed a few times. The chain carries TRBV12-3 or TRBV12-4 and TRBJ2-2, with a possible D match to TRBD2 (6 bases). The CDR3 spans 15 residues. V lost 2 bases and J 2 bases, leaving 9 bases between the germline ends. The CDR3 reads CASSLTGSNTGELFF. Here the CDR3 DNA reads TGTGCCAGCAGTTTAACCGGGAGCAACACCGGGGAGCTGTTTTTT.

This clonotype was detected ten times or more. The chain has TRBV11-2 and TRBJ1-2; D gene unclear. CDR1 SGHAT and CDR2 FQNNGV come from the germline V gene. The V end lost 5 bases, the J end lost 4 bases, and 11 bases lay between the germline ends. The CDR3 contains 13 residues. Here the CDR3 DNA reads TGTGCCAGCAGCCTTGCCGGGTCCTATGGCTACACCTTC. The encoded protein is CASSLAGSYGYTF.

The chain has TRBV12-3 or TRBV12-4 and TRBJ1-2; 8 nucleotides line up with TRBD1. After removal of 7 bases from V and 8 bases from J, the junction contained 9 bases not matched to a gene. There are 13 residues in the CDR3. The CDR3 loop reads CASTRTGSSGYTF. As DNA, the CDR3 is TGTGCCAGCACCCGGACAGGGTCAAGCGGCTACACCTTC.

This clonotype has just a few counts. The V call is TRBV7-9, the J call TRBJ1-2; TRBD1 agrees at 7 bases. The junction had 9 bases not matched to a gene; V was cut back by 2 bases and J by 6 bases. CDR3 length equals 15 residues. Per the germline V gene, CDR1 is SEHNR and CDR2 is FQNEAQ (reference sequence). Written as DNA, the CDR3 is TGTGCCAGCAGCTTATTCTCAGGGGGATACGATGGCTACACCTTC. Its protein is CASSLFSGGYDGYTF.

This clonotype was counted between two and nine times. The chain has TRBV5-1 and TRBJ2-3, with D tentatively TRBD2 (6 bases). Germline CDR1 SGHRS, CDR2 YFSETQ. Deletions cut 1 base from V and 4 bases from J, with 16 bases between. This CDR3 spans 16 amino acids. The CDR3 sequence is CASSLRASSDPDTQYF. As DNA, the CDR3 is TGCGCCAGCAGCTTGCGAGCGTCTAGCGACCCAGATACGCAGTATTTT.

Ten or more counts support this clonotype. The J gene is TRBJ1-2, the V gene TRBV7-2; no clear D gene. The CDR3 loop spans 15 amino acids. The germline gives CDR1 SGHTA, CDR2 FQGNSA. V was cut by 0 bases and J by 0 bases, with 8 bases left in between. The CDR3 DNA is TGTGCCAGCAGCTTAGCGGCACAGCCTAACTATGGCTACACCTTC. Translation gives CASSLAAQPNYGYTF.

The chain is built from TRBV5-1 and TRBJ2-3, with a weak D call TRBD2 (6 bases). V was shortened by 0 bases and J by 0 bases, with 11 bases between the two germline ends. Per germline, CDR1 SGHRS and CDR2 YFSETQ. The CDR3 is 16 amino acids. The CDR3 is CASSLAAGTSTDTQYF. CDR3 DNA: TGCGCCAGCAGCTTGGCCGCAGGGACTAGCACAGATACGCAGTATTTT.

This clonotype has more than one count but fewer than ten. The J gene is TRBJ2-5, the V gene TRBV6-1, with TRBD2 matching over 7 bases. Germline-derived CDR1 and CDR2 are MNHNS and SASEGT. Losses at the gene ends were 5 bases for V and 2 bases for J; bases not matched to a gene: 8. The CDR3 sequence is 15 residues long. This CDR3 is CASSLIGGGQETQYF. The CDR3 nucleotides read TGTGCCAGCAGTTTAATTGGGGGGGGACAAGAGACCCAGTACTTC.

The chain carries TRBV7-6 and TRBJ2-7; D is possibly TRBD1 (5 bases). CDR1 and CDR2 from the germline V gene are SGHVS and FNYEAQ. The CDR3 covers 16 residues. V lost 5 bases and J 0 bases, leaving 17 bases between the germline ends. The DNA of the CDR3 is TGTGCCAGCAGCCGAACAGGTCCCCCGAGCTCCTACGAGCAGTACTTC. Amino acid sequence: CASSRTGPPSSYEQYF.

This clonotype has a handful of counts. The CDR3 reads CSAREVGREPQHF. Written as DNA, the CDR3 is TGCAGTGCTAGAGAGGTGGGGCGGGAGCCCCAGCATTTT. The chain combines TRBV20-1 with TRBJ1-5; D possibly corresponds to TRBD1 (5 bases). The germline V gene has CDR1 DFQATT and CDR2 SNEGSKA (reference sequence). The CDR3 spans 13 residues. V lost 0 bases and J 8 bases, leaving 11 bases between the germline ends.

A few counts support this clonotype. The chain uses TRBV7-3 and TRBJ2-1; a weak D match, TRBD2 (6 bases). The ends were cut back, 4 bases at V and 9 bases at J, with 16 bases in the middle. Germline-derived CDR1 and CDR2 are SGHTA and FQGTGA. This CDR3 has 14 amino acids. The CDR3 here is CASSSSPNGGEQFF. CDR3 coding DNA: TGTGCCAGCAGCTCGTCTCCTAACGGGGGTGAGCAGTTCTTC.

This sequence joins TRBV15 and TRBJ1-5, with D possibly matching TRBD1 (5 bases). The CDR3 runs to 14 residues. V lost 3 bases and J 6 bases, leaving 12 bases between the germline ends. Germline V CDR1 and CDR2: LNHNV, YYDKDF (reference sequence). The CDR3 here is CATSRAGSGQPQHF. As DNA, the CDR3 is TGTGCCACCAGCAGGGCAGGGTCGGGTCAGCCCCAGCATTTT.

This rearrangement joins TRBV20-1 to TRBJ2-7; possibly TRBD1 for D (7 bases). V dropped 4 bases and J dropped 5 bases, with 27 bases sitting between them. From germline, CDR1 is DFQATT and CDR2 SNEGSKA (reference sequence). CDR3 length: 17 amino acids. In DNA form, the CDR3 reads TGCAGTGCTACCCGGCTTCTGGGGCGGGGACAGTTGGACGAGCAGTACTTC. Translated: CSATRLLGRGQLDEQYF.

In its sample, this clonotype was seen a few times. The genes are TRBV6-1 and TRBJ1-4; 9 bases are shared with TRBD1. Germline V gives CDR1 MNHNS, CDR2 SASEGT. V trimming: 10 bases; J trimming: 5 bases; junction bases outside the gene matches: 8. The CDR3 is made up of 14 amino acids. CDR3 sequence (DNA): TGTGCCACCACTGTTGGGACAGGGAATGAAAAACTGTTTTTT. Its translation: CATTVGTGNEKLFF.

This clonotype was observed a handful of times. The rearrangement uses TRBV5-1 and TRBJ2-7; the match to TRBD2 covers 8 bases. The trim removed 6 bases at V and 0 bases at J, leaving 5 bases unmatched. Germline lookup yields CDR1 SGHRS and CDR2 YFSETQ. The CDR3 is made up of 14 amino acids. DNA for the CDR3: TGCGCCAGCACCCCTACTAGCGGCTCCTACGAGCAGTACTTC. The encoded protein is CASTPTSGSYEQYF.

The V gene is TRBV7-2, the J gene TRBJ1-5; TRBD1 aligns across 7 bases. Germline loops: CDR1 SGHTA, CDR2 FQGNSA. This CDR3 contains 14 residues. Trimming at V came to 5 bases and at J to 4 bases, leaving 5 bases not matched to a gene. In DNA, the CDR3 is TGTGCCAGCAGCCCTCAACAGGGGAATCAGCCCCAGCATTTT. Translated: CASSPQQGNQPQHF. Full variable domain (remainder filled in from reference TRBV7-2 and TRBJ1-5): GAGVSQSPSNKVTEKGKDVELRCDPISGHTALYWYRQSLGQGLEFLIYFQGNSAPDKSGLPSDRFSAERTGGSVSTLTIQRTQQEDSAVYLCASSPQQGNQPQHFGDGTRLSIL.

V usage is TRBV6-6 and J usage is TRBJ2-7; 8 nucleotides agree with TRBD1. The CDR3 contains 13 residues. Losses at the gene ends were 5 bases for V and 6 bases for J; bases not matched to a gene: 6. Germline CDR1 and CDR2: MNHNY and SVGAGI (reference sequence). The CDR3 DNA reads TGTGCCAGCAGTAGCACAGGGGGTGGCGAGCAGTACTTC. This sequence encodes CASSSTGGGEQYF.

The V call is TRBV20-1, the J call TRBJ1-4, with D unclear. Between the trimmed V and J ends, which lost 2 bases and 0 bases, there was a span of 10 bases. The germline CDR1 and CDR2 sequences are DFQATT and SNEGSKA (reference sequence). The CDR3 runs 15 residues. The CDR3 DNA reads as TGCAGTGCTAGAACTTCCAGTCCAACTAATGAAAAACTGTTTTTT. Encoded protein: CSARTSSPTNEKLFF.

In the case of this clonotype: This may arise from a read error, as a much more abundant clone is one base away. The J gene is TRBJ2-5, the V gene TRBV7-2; 10 bases map to TRBD1. CDR3 length: 15 amino acids. CDR1 is SGHTA, CDR2 FQGNSA, per germline. V shed 5 bases and J 7 bases; nucleotides not matched to a gene: 10. The CDR3 nucleotides read TGTGCCAGCAGCCTCGGACAGGGGGTCCCAGTGACCCAGTACTTC. Translated: CASSLGQGVPVTQYF.

In its sample, this clonotype was seen a few times. CDR3 protein: CSARDSGGREETQYF. The CDR3 DNA is TGCAGTGCTAGAGATTCCGGCGGGAGGGAAGAGACCCAGTACTTC. The chain carries TRBV20-1 and TRBJ2-5, with TRBD2 identical over 9 bases. The junction had 5 bases not matched to a gene; V was cut back by 0 bases and J by 3 bases. CDR3 length: 15 residues. CDR1 and CDR2 (germline): DFQATT, SNEGSKA (reference sequence).

J is TRBJ2-6 and V is TRBV3-1; D gene unclear. Germline V CDR1 and CDR2: LGHDT, YNNKEL (reference sequence). This CDR3 is built from 19 residues. The V and J ends lost 1 base and 1 base respectively, with 17 bases between them. This CDR3 is CASSQGMVRPTSGANVLTF. The CDR3 DNA follows: TGTGCCAGCAGCCAAGGTATGGTCAGGCCAACTTCTGGGGCCAACGTCCTGACTTTC. The whole variable domain, remainder taken from reference TRBV3-1 and TRBJ2-6, is DTAVSQTPKYLVTQMGNDKSIKCEQNLGHDTMYWYKQDSKKFLKIMFSYNNKELIINETVPNRFSPKSPDKAHLNLHINSLELGDSAVYFCASSQGMVRPTSGANVLTFGAGSRLTVL.

This rearrangement joins TRBV7-2 to TRBJ1-2; D remains unclear. This CDR3 region has 15 residues. V was cut by 4 bases and J by 0 bases, with 12 bases left in between. CDR1 is SGHTA, CDR2 FQGNSA, per germline. CDR3 bases: TGTGCCAGCAGCTCGGCTTCGAATTCTAACTATGGCTACACCTTC. Amino acid sequence: CASSSASNSNYGYTF. Together with reference TRBV7-2 and TRBJ1-2, the CDR3 gives the full variable domain: GAGVSQSPSNKVTEKGKDVELRCDPISGHTALYWYRQSLGQGLEFLIYFQGNSAPDKSGLPSDRFSAERTGGSVSTLTIQRTQQEDSAVYLCASSSASNSNYGYTFGSGTRLTVV.

This clonotype has a handful of counts. The chain joins TRBV12-3 or TRBV12-4 to TRBJ2-2; 8 bases are shared with TRBD2. This CDR3 comprises 20 residues. Trimming removed 3 bases from V and 1 base from J; junction bases left unmatched: 16. CDR3 in amino acids: CASSFRFWRSGRKNTGELFF. In DNA, the CDR3 is TGTGCCAGCAGTTTCCGATTCTGGAGAAGCGGGAGAAAGAACACCGGGGAGCTGTTTTTT.

Only a few counts were recorded for this clonotype. V is TRBV28 and J is TRBJ2-3; 8 bases align to TRBD2. Germline V gene data show CDR1 as MDHEN and CDR2 as SYDVKM. The CDR3 spans 15 residues. J was trimmed by 2 bases and V by 5 bases; bases with no gene match: 6. CDR3 sequence reads: CASSPGSGNTDTQYF. In DNA, the CDR3 is TGTGCCAGCAGTCCCGGTAGCGGGAACACAGATACGCAGTATTTT. The full variable domain, rest sourced from reference TRBV28 and TRBJ2-3, is DVKVTQSSRYLVKRTGEKVFLECVQDMDHENMFWYRQDPGLGLRLIYFSYDVKMKEKGDIPEGYSVSREKKERFSLILESASTNQTSMYLCASSPGSGNTDTQYFGPGTRLTVL.

There are a few counts of this clonotype. V is TRBV4-1 and J is TRBJ2-3; D remains unclear. Looked up from germline, CDR1 is MGHRA and CDR2 is YSYEKL. This CDR3 has 15 amino acids. Trimming took 3 bases from V and 0 from J, leaving 10 bases between them. The CDR3 reads CASSQPTGSTDTQYF. Here the CDR3 DNA reads TGCGCCAGCAGCCAGCCGACCGGAAGCACAGATACGCAGTATTTT.